This T cell receptor (beta chain) was found in a study of shared clonotypes between healthy human individuals. CD45RO-negative, CCR7-positively selected cells formed the naive CD8 fraction, excluding terminally differentiated effector memory CD45RA+ cells. The assay was immunoSEQ multiplex PCR, and TCRdb's table has in-frame clones only and misses some. The sample has about 2.1 million clones; 85% to 95% are singletons. The V gene end was trimmed by 1 base and the J gene end by 0 bases; junction bases not matched to a gene: 9. This CDR3 region has 19 residues. CDR1 and CDR2 from the germline V gene are SGDLS and YYNGEE.

The receptor's source is a man aged 18 to 29 in good health. Some clones in this sample may be carry-over from other donors' samples. Sequenced material: naive CD8+ T cells from PBMCs. V and J are TRBV9 and TRBJ2-7, with TRBD2 matching 14 bases. The CDR3 spells CASSVNVGTSGGSSYEQYF. As DNA, the CDR3 is TGTGCCAGCAGCGTAAATGTAGGGACTAGCGGGGGAAGCTCCTACGAGCAGTACTTC.